The rows below give T cell receptor beta chains drawn from one sample of a study of T cell changes during pregnancy in multiple sclerosis. Measured with immunoSEQ multiplex PCR; TCRdb has only the in-frame clones, and not every one. The profile shows 40,000 to 50,000 clones, about 92% of them singletons. The sequenced sample was CD4+ T cells from peripheral blood mononuclear cells, obtained in the third trimester of pregnancy. These receptors were collected from a female donor with multiple sclerosis, enrolled in a pregnancy study. Each CDR3 is given without its conserved first and last residue.

TRBV11-3	ASSHQPGLGETQY
TRBV7-2	ASSLGREPRYEQY
TRBV19	ASESGLAGAPTGELF
TRBV5-1	ASSSDVALGGQY
TRBV2	ASSYSLYNEQF
TRBV28	ASSLPGVSSYEQY
TRBV5-5	ASGVYGGSISYEQY
TRBV5-1	ASSRTGTSYNEQF
TRBV5-1	ASSEQGPSSYEQY
TRBV29-1	SVGTTDYNEQF
TRBV2	ASSEVLFGGYEQY
TRBV21-1	ASAGSETQY
TRBV19	ASSIQGVENSPLH
TRBV4-2	ASSQGGTGDYGYT
TRBV6-6	ASGDSSYEQY
TRBV6-1	ASSVDRTSTDTQY
TRBV18	ASSPAPGLAGAAGETQY
TRBV7-7	ASSLDRGTEAF
TRBV9	ASSVQVTGELF
TRBV7-2	ASSINKNTEAF
TRBV13	ASSLGSRGAPKNIQY
TRBV7-9	ASSLVQDTEAF
TRBV6-5	ASSYSHSSYEQY
TRBV7-8	ASSPLGNSGRNEQY
TRBV15	ATSRAQGNTIY
TRBV10-3	AISGAVQKLIDTQY
TRBV6-5	ASRRQGQGYEQY
TRBV19	ATSSSYEQY
TRBV2	ASREMDRIFYEQY
TRBV7-8	ASSPGQGVAYGYT
TRBV15	ATSRDVGLAGFNEQF
TRBV6-5	ASRQGNHGYT
TRBV9	ASSDWDINQPQH
TRBV5-1	ASSLEWQNTEAF
TRBV18	ASSPNKGQDEKLF
TRBV7-2	ASSLAERRGGDTQY
TRBV7-3	ASSSLPRDRGETEQF
TRBV6-5	ASSAFGGNYGYT
TRBV15	ATSREAGGVNNEQF
TRBV7-9	ASSFGTGKISEAF
TRBV18	ASSPLQEGGNTIY
TRBV27	ASSGRQGSSYNEQF
TRBV18	ASSAYGDTEAF
TRBV6-1	ASSASRGSISYNEQF